The 30 T cell receptor beta chains listed next were all sequenced from one sample in a study of blood T cell repertoires in COVID-19. Clones were sequenced by immunoSEQ multiplex PCR, and TCRdb holds only the in-frame ones, with some missing. The sample contains more than 150,000 clones, 70% to 85% of which appear only once. The specimen sequenced was peripheral blood. Receptor source: a woman between 45 and 60 years old with acute or convalescent COVID-19.

CDR3 sequence (DNA): TGTGCCAGCAGCGAAGGGGGACGACCAGATACGCAGTATTTT. Protein: CASSEGGRPDTQYF. The rearrangement joins TRBV7-2 to TRBJ2-3; D perhaps matches TRBD1 (6 bases). CDR3 length equals 14 residues. The V gene's germline CDR1 is SGHTA and CDR2 FQGNSA. The V end was cut by 5 bases, the J end by 4 bases, with 13 bases between.

The rearrangement links TRBV5-1 to TRBJ2-2; 12 bases are a match to TRBD2. This CDR3 region has 16 residues. V was clipped by 2 bases and J by 6 bases; unmatched bases: 5. Germline V gene data show CDR1 as SGHRS and CDR2 as YFSETQ. CDR3 protein: CASSFLAGGASGELFF. The CDR3, as DNA: TGCGCCAGCAGCTTCCTAGCGGGAGGGGCTTCCGGGGAGCTGTTTTTT.

The chain couples TRBV7-9 to TRBJ1-2; D ambiguous. The V gene lost 1 base and the J gene lost 0 bases, with 6 bases spanning the gap. CDR3 length equals 14 residues. In germline, CDR1 is SEHNR, CDR2 FQNEAQ (reference sequence). This CDR3 reads CASSLGTANYGYTF. CDR3 nucleotide sequence: TGTGCCAGCAGCTTAGGTACGGCTAACTATGGCTACACCTTC.

J is TRBJ1-1 and V is TRBV28; a possible D gene is TRBD1 (6 bases). Germline V gives CDR1 MDHEN, CDR2 SYDVKM. CDR3 length: 13 residues. The V and J ends lost 6 bases and 7 bases respectively, with 15 bases between them. The CDR3 protein is CASSTPGTNEAFF. In nucleotides, the CDR3 is TGTGCCAGCAGCACACCCGGGACAAATGAAGCTTTCTTT. Using reference TRBV28 and TRBJ1-1 for the parts outside the CDR3, the full variable domain is DVKVTQSSRYLVKRTGEKVFLECVQDMDHENMFWYRQDPGLGLRLIYFSYDVKMKEKGDIPEGYSVSREKKERFSLILESASTNQTSMYLCASSTPGTNEAFFGQGTRLTVV.

This clone was found once. CDR3 coding DNA: TGTGCCTGGAGTGTCCGGGTAAGTAATGAAAAACTGTTTTTT. It translates to CAWSVRVSNEKLFF. The chain combines TRBV30 with TRBJ1-4; the D is unclear. Germline assignment: CDR1 GTSNPN and CDR2 SVGIG (reference sequence). The CDR3 spans 14 residues. Trimming left V 0 bases short and J 4 bases short, with 9 bases between. The full variable domain, in which reference TRBV30 and TRBJ1-4 provide the parts outside the CDR3, is SQTIHQWPATLVQPVGSPLSLECTVEGTSNPNLYWYRQAAGRGLQLLFYSVGIGQISSEVPQNLSASRPQDRQFILSSKKLLLSDSGFYLCAWSVRVSNEKLFFGSGTQLSVL.

V and J are TRBV5-1 and TRBJ2-5, with D possibly matching TRBD1 (5 bases). CDR3 size: 14 residues. V shed 2 bases and J shed 5 bases, with 13 bases lying between them. CDR1 and CDR2 from the germline V gene are SGHRS and YFSETQ. The CDR3 region is CASSFVRAGETQYF. The CDR3, as DNA: TGCGCCAGCAGCTTCGTCAGGGCTGGGGAGACCCAGTACTTC.

The V and J genes are TRBV5-1 and TRBJ2-1; 7 bases fit TRBD1. The V and J ends lost 5 bases and 5 bases, in that order; junction bases with no gene match: 10. Germline CDR1 reads SGHRS; CDR2 reads YFSETQ. The length of the CDR3 is 15 residues. In DNA, the CDR3 is TGCGCCAGCAGTCCTTTGTGGGACAGTGACAATGAGCAGTTCTTC. Amino acid sequence: CASSPLWDSDNEQFF.

The V call is TRBV6-6, the J call TRBJ2-3; 14 bases are a match to TRBD2. Germline CDR1 MNHNY, CDR2 SVGAGI (reference sequence). The CDR3 extends over 16 amino acids. J was trimmed by 4 bases and V by 6 bases; bases with no gene match: 6. CDR3 protein: CASSLTSGGAADTQYF. CDR3 DNA sequence: TGTGCCAGCAGCTTGACTAGCGGGGGGGCAGCAGATACGCAGTATTTT.

A few counts support this clone. The chain carries TRBV7-2 and TRBJ2-2, with 7 bases matching TRBD1. After removal of 5 bases from V and 0 bases from J, the junction contained 6 bases not matched to a gene. This CDR3 contains 16 residues. Germline values: CDR1 SGHTA, CDR2 FQGNSA. The CDR3 loop reads CASSARQGANTGELFF. DNA for the CDR3: TGTGCCAGCAGCGCCCGCCAGGGGGCGAACACCGGGGAGCTGTTTTTT.

V and J are TRBV5-1 and TRBJ2-5, with D perhaps TRBD2 (6 bases). This CDR3 has 14 amino acids. Deletions cut 3 bases from V and 4 bases from J, with 13 bases between. The V gene's germline CDR1 is SGHRS and CDR2 YFSETQ. CDR3 coding DNA: TGCGCCAGCAGCTCGGGGGAGGCGCGAGAGACCCAGTACTTC. It is translated as CASSSGEARETQYF.

The rearrangement joins TRBV2 to TRBJ1-2; possible D gene TRBD1, 5 bases. There are 12 residues in the CDR3. V lost 6 bases, J lost 4 bases, and 9 bases lay in between. The germline CDR1 and CDR2 sequences are SNHLY and FYNNEI. CDR3 sequence reads: CASRGVGYGYTF. The CDR3 DNA reads as TGTGCCAGCAGAGGGGTCGGCTATGGCTACACCTTC.

The chain couples TRBV20-1 to TRBJ1-1; D gene uncertain. V lost 7 bases to trimming and J lost 5 bases, with 11 bases between them. The CDR3 loop spans 11 amino acids. Germline assignment: CDR1 DFQATT and CDR2 SNEGSKA (reference sequence). The chain's CDR3 is CSGESGTEAFF. The CDR3 region has the DNA TGCAGTGGAGAATCGGGAACTGAAGCTTTCTTT.

A few counts support this clone. The chain has TRBV28 and TRBJ1-2; tentative D call: TRBD1 (6 bases). The germline CDR1 and CDR2 sequences are MDHEN and SYDVKM. The CDR3 is made up of 16 amino acids. V shed 4 bases and J shed 8 bases, with 23 bases lying between them. The CDR3 is CASSSPGEAGPRGYTF. The DNA of the CDR3 is TGTGCCAGCAGTTCCCCAGGGGAAGCCGGGCCTCGCGGCTACACCTTC.

The count of this clone is one. The rearrangement links TRBV11-3 to TRBJ2-7, with D possibly being TRBD2 (7 bases). Germline-derived CDR1 and CDR2 are SGHNT and YENEEA. Trimming removed 1 base at V and 3 bases at J, with 13 bases between. The CDR3 length is 15 residues. The CDR3 region is CASSLGGGANYEQYF. CDR3 DNA sequence: TGTGCCAGCAGCTTAGGGGGGGGCGCGAACTACGAGCAGTACTTC.

V is TRBV6-2 or TRBV6-3 and J is TRBJ1-5, with 8 bases that match TRBD1. The CDR3 has 14 amino acids. Unmatched junction bases numbered 7, after V lost 2 bases and J lost 10 bases. Germline V gene sequence: CDR1 MNHEY, CDR2 SVGEGT. In DNA, the CDR3 is TGTGCCAGCAGTTACCGGGACAGGCTCGTTCCCCAGCATTTT. It codes for CASSYRDRLVPQHF.

The chain employs TRBV13 and TRBJ2-1; TRBD2 matches at 13 bases. The germline V gene has CDR1 PRHDT and CDR2 FYEKMQ (reference sequence). V lost 3 bases to trimming and J lost 5 bases; unmatched junction nucleotides: 10. The CDR3 has 18 residues. The CDR3 DNA follows: TGTGCCAGCAGCTTGACTAGCGGGGGGCCACGACATAACAATGAGCAGTTCTTC. Its protein product is CASSLTSGGPRHNNEQFF.

This chain joins TRBV11-2 and TRBJ2-2; D is undetermined. V gave up 0 bases and J gave up 7 bases, with 15 bases separating them. Germline values: CDR1 SGHAT, CDR2 FQNNGV. This CDR3 is built from 16 residues. CDR3 nucleotides: TGTGCCAGCAGCTTAGACGCTGACTTGCTTAGCGGGGAGCTGTTTTTT. As protein: CASSLDADLLSGELFF.

The chain is built from TRBV4-3 and TRBJ2-3; 12 bases map to TRBD2. Germline V lookup: CDR1 LGHNA, CDR2 YSLEER. The CDR3 loop spans 17 amino acids. V shed 1 base and J 3 bases; nucleotides not matched to a gene: 5. The CDR3 loop is CASSQGPTSGRTDTQYF. The CDR3 bases are TGCGCCAGCAGCCAAGGCCCCACTAGCGGGAGGACAGATACGCAGTATTTT.

This clone was observed once. CDR3 in amino acids: CASSPMAGAYNEQFF. As DNA, the CDR3 is TGTGCCAGCAGCCCGATGGCGGGAGCCTACAATGAGCAGTTCTTC. V and J are TRBV6-5 and TRBJ2-1; 7 nucleotides align to TRBD2. The V segment lost 6 bases and the J segment 2 bases; nucleotides outside the gene matches: 7. Germline CDR1 reads MNHEY; CDR2 reads SVGAGI. CDR3 length equals 15 residues.

The chain is built from TRBV15 and TRBJ1-6; tentative D call: TRBD1 (5 bases). This CDR3 spans 15 amino acids. V dropped 1 base and J dropped 6 bases, with 10 bases sitting between them. Germline assignment: CDR1 LNHNV and CDR2 YYDKDF (reference sequence). CDR3 nucleotides: TGTGCCACCAGCAGAGCAACGCAGGGTAATTCACCCCTCCACTTT. Amino acid sequence: CATSRATQGNSPLHF.

This clone turned up a few times. The DNA of the CDR3 is TGTGCCGCCTATGGGGGGGCCACCCAAGAGACCCAGTACTTC. This codes for CAAYGGATQETQYF. The V call is TRBV6-6, the J call TRBJ2-5; D is perhaps TRBD2 (7 bases). Trimming took off 11 bases at V and 1 base at J, with 17 bases between the two ends. Germline V gives CDR1 MNHNY, CDR2 SVGAGI (reference sequence). CDR3 size: 14 residues.

This chain uses TRBV5-1 with TRBJ2-1; 7 bases align to TRBD1. Germline trimming cut 2 bases from V and 0 bases from J; bases unmatched to any gene: 11. The CDR3 has 18 amino acids. The germline gives CDR1 SGHRS, CDR2 YFSETQ. The CDR3 DNA reads as TGCGCCAGCAGCTTAGAGAGACAGGGTCAAGGCTCCTACAATGAGCAGTTCTTC. Translating it yields CASSLERQGQGSYNEQFF.

V gene TRBV2 combines with J gene TRBJ1-2; D perhaps matches TRBD1 (5 bases). The CDR3 is made up of 15 amino acids. Trimming removed 1 base at V and 3 bases at J, with 12 bases between. Germline loops: CDR1 SNHLY, CDR2 FYNNEI. Written as DNA, the CDR3 is TGTGCCAGCAGTGAAGGGCAGGGATTATACTATGGCTACACCTTC. It codes for CASSEGQGLYYGYTF.

The V call is TRBV10-2, the J call TRBJ1-5, with 9 bases fitting TRBD1. V gave up 6 bases and J gave up 4 bases; unmatched junction bases: 10. This CDR3 is built from 16 residues. The germline gives CDR1 WSHSY, CDR2 SAAADI. In DNA, the CDR3 is TGCGCCAGCAGGGAGGAGGACAGGGGAAGAAATCAGCCCCAGCATTTT. Translating gives CASREEDRGRNQPQHF.

The J gene is TRBJ1-2, the V gene TRBV12-3 or TRBV12-4; the match to TRBD1 covers 11 bases. The CDR3 length is 12 residues. Trimming cost V 6 bases and J 7 bases; bases outside gene matches: 1. CDR3 residues: CASRGTGGGYTF. Written as DNA, the CDR3 is TGTGCCAGCAGGGGGACAGGGGGTGGCTACACCTTC.

J is TRBJ2-7 and V is TRBV7-2; the match to TRBD2 covers 9 bases. In germline, CDR1 is SGHTA, CDR2 FQGNSA. CDR3 length: 15 amino acids. V lost 2 bases and J lost 5; bases outside the gene matches: 7. The CDR3 sequence is CASSLSRREGNEQYF. CDR3 bases: TGTGCCAGCAGCTTATCTAGGCGGGAGGGTAACGAGCAGTACTTC.

The genes are TRBV18 and TRBJ2-2; tentatively, D is TRBD1 (5 bases). Germline CDR1 is KGHSH and CDR2 is LQKENI. The ends were cut back, 3 bases at V and 3 bases at J, with 11 bases in the middle. The CDR3 covers 15 residues. The CDR3 nucleotides read TGTGCCAGCTCACCGGGCGACAGTTACACCGGGGAGCTGTTTTTT. It translates to CASSPGDSYTGELFF.

This chain connects TRBV5-8 to TRBJ1-1; TRBD1 aligns across 8 bases. CDR1 is SGHTS, CDR2 YDEGEE, per germline. The CDR3 extends over 15 amino acids. Trimming at V came to 2 bases and at J to 2 bases, leaving 5 bases not matched to a gene. The CDR3 protein is CASSFGDRSNTEAFF. CDR3 nucleotides: TGTGCCAGCAGCTTTGGGGACAGGAGTAACACTGAAGCTTTCTTT.

Here the CDR3 DNA reads TGTGCCAGCAGCCAGGTCAGCGGGAGAGCGTACGAGCAGTACTTC. It codes for CASSQVSGRAYEQYF. This chain links TRBV6-5 with TRBJ2-7; 8 bases fit TRBD2. The CDR3 runs 15 residues. Trimming removed 6 bases from V and 4 bases from J; junction bases left unmatched: 11. CDR1 is MNHEY, CDR2 SVGAGI, per germline.

The chain is built from TRBV4-2 and TRBJ1-5; D call uncertain. Per germline, CDR1 LGHNA and CDR2 YNFKEQ. Deletions cut 4 bases from V and 4 bases from J, with 8 bases between. This CDR3 has 13 amino acids. The CDR3 loop reads CASSPWSNQPQHF. CDR3 sequence (DNA): TGTGCCAGCAGCCCGTGGAGTAATCAGCCCCAGCATTTT.